Shown below are 4 T cell receptor beta chains from a single sample sequenced in a study of blood T cells in healthy people across ages. A J-beta primer mix and a sample-barcoded 5' primer were used in a second PCR of about 7 to 12 cycles. In TCRdb, the 5' RACE reads were re-called with MiXCR into one record per CDR3 protein. The sample yields 1.5 million to 1.9 million distinct CDR3 sequences, around 40% seen once. The sample was blood. These TCRs come from a woman aged 18 to 35 in good health.

This clonotype was seen a few times. The J gene is TRBJ2-1, the V gene TRBV7-2; 12 positions match TRBD2. The CDR3 consists of 15 residues. The germline gives CDR1 SGHTA, CDR2 FQGNSA. J gave up 9 bases and V 5 bases, and 8 bases lay outside the gene matches. The CDR3: CASSARLAGDPEQFF. The CDR3 DNA reads TGTGCCAGCAGCGCTAGACTAGCGGGAGACCCTGAGCAGTTCTTC.

The chain is built from TRBV6-1 and TRBJ1-2; 9 bases match TRBD1. The CDR3 is 15 amino acids. The V and J ends lost 11 bases and 4 bases, in that order; junction bases with no gene match: 14. The germline V gene encodes CDR1 MNHNS and CDR2 SASEGT. CDR3 loop: CAGGGGQGGIYGYTF. The CDR3 DNA is TGTGCCGGCGGCGGGGGACAGGGTGGCATCTATGGCTACACCTTC.

CDR3 region: CASSPRRAGGTDTQYF. In DNA, the CDR3 is TGTGCCAGCTCACCACGGAGGGCAGGGGGCACAGATACGCAGTATTTT. The J gene is TRBJ2-3, the V gene TRBV18; D is tentatively TRBD1 or TRBD2 (6 bases each). From germline, CDR1 is KGHSH and CDR2 LQKENI. The CDR3 is 16 amino acids. The V end lost 1 base, the J end lost 1 base, and 12 bases lay between the germline ends.

This clonotype was seen just once. The gene calls are TRBV7-9 and TRBJ1-4; TRBD1 matches at 8 bases. Germline-derived CDR1 and CDR2 are SEHNR and FQNEAQ (reference sequence). The CDR3 has 15 residues. J lost 5 bases, V lost 5 bases, and 7 bases had no gene match. CDR3 protein: CASSPQGAKNEKLFF. The CDR3 nucleotides are TGTGCCAGCAGCCCCCAGGGGGCGAAAAATGAAAAACTGTTTTTT.